This entry describes one T cell receptor beta chain. This sample was taken from a study of ipilimumab plus nivolumab after autologous stem cell transplantation. Using immunoSEQ multiplex PCR, the repertoire was profiled, and TCRdb retains in-frame clones only, with some absent. The table includes about 4,800 clones, about 62% detected once. Germline V CDR1 and CDR2: MDHEN, SYDVKM. The CDR3 consists of 11 residues. Trimming removed 8 bases from V and 4 bases from J, with 6 bases in between. The V and J genes are TRBV28 and TRBJ1-5, with no clear D. The receptor's source is a male donor with multiple myeloma. The input for sequencing was PBMCs, taken in a trial of ipilimumab plus nivolumab as post-transplant consolidation. The CDR3 sequence is CASGRNQPQHF. The CDR3 DNA reads as TGTGCCAGCGGGCGAAATCAGCCCCAGCATTTT.